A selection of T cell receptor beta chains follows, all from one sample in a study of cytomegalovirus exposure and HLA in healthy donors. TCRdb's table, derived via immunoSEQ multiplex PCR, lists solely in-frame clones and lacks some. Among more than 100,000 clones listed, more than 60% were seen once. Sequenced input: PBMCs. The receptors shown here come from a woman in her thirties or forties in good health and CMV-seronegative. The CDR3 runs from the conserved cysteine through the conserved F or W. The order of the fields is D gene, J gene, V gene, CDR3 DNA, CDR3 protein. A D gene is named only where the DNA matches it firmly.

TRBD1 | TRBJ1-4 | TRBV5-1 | TGCGCCAGCAGCACGAGACAGGGAGGTGAAAAACTGTTTTTT | CASSTRQGGEKLFF
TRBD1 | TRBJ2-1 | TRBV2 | TGTGCCAGCAGTGCTGGACAGGGGTTGTTATATGAGCAGTTCTTC | CASSAGQGLLYEQFF
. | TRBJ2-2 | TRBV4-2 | TGTGCCAGCAGCCAAGAAACAGGGAACACCGGGGAGCTGTTTTTT | CASSQETGNTGELFF
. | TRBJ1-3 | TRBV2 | TGTGCCAGCAGTGATCAGGGTGGAAACACCATATATTTT | CASSDQGGNTIYF
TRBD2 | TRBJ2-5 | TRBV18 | TGTGCCAGCTCACCAGATTCTAGCGGGCAAGAGACCCAGTACTTC | CASSPDSSGQETQYF
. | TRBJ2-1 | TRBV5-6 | TGTGCCAGCAGCTTGCCGTCGGCGGTCAATGAGCAGTTCTTC | CASSLPSAVNEQFF
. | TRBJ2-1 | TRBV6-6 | TGTGCCAGCAGTTCCGGGGGGCGAAATGAGCAGTTCTTC | CASSSGGRNEQFF
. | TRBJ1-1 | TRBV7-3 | TGTGCCAGCAGCCCCTCAGGGGCCCTGAACACTGAAGCTTTCTTT | CASSPSGALNTEAFF
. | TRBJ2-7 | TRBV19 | TGTGCCAGTAGTATCCGGGAGCCCTACGAGCAGTACTTC | CASSIREPYEQYF
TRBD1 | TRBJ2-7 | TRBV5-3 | TGTGCCAGAAGCGGTGACAGGGGGCTTGACGAGCAGTACTTC | CARSGDRGLDEQYF
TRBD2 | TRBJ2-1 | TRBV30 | TGTGCCTGGAGTGTACGAGAAGGCGCTAGCGGGACGCTCTTC | CAWSVREGASGTLF
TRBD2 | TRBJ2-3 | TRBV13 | TGTGCCAGCAGCCGGAAGACTAGCGGATACACAGATACGCAGTATTTT | CASSRKTSGYTDTQYF
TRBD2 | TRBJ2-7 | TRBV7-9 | TGTTCCAGCAGCTTATACCCCGGGGGGCTAGCGGGAGACCCGTACGAGCAGTACTTC | CSSSLYPGGLAGDPYEQYF
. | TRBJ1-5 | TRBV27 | TGTGCCAGCAGTCCGAATCAGCCCCAGCATTTT | CASSPNQPQHF
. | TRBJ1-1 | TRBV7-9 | TGTGCCAGCAGTAACACACGTGGGGGGACTGAAGCTTTCTTT | CASSNTRGGTEAFF
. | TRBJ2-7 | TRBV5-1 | TGCGCCAGCGGCAAAACAGGGCTCGAGCAGTACTTC | CASGKTGLEQYF
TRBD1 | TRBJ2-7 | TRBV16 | TGTGCCAGCAGCCCGGACGACAGGGTGTGGGAGCAGTACTTC | CASSPDDRVWEQYF
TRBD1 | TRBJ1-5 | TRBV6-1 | TGTGCCAGCAGTGATTTACAGGGGAGCAATCAGCCCCAGCATTTT | CASSDLQGSNQPQHF
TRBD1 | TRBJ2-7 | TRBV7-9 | TGTGCCAGCAGCTTAGGAGACAGGGTCCGCTACGAGCAGTACTTC | CASSLGDRVRYEQYF
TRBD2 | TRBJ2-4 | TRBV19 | TGTGCCAGTAGTGGGCTAGCGGGAGACCTAGCCAAAAACATTCAGTACTTC | CASSGLAGDLAKNIQYF